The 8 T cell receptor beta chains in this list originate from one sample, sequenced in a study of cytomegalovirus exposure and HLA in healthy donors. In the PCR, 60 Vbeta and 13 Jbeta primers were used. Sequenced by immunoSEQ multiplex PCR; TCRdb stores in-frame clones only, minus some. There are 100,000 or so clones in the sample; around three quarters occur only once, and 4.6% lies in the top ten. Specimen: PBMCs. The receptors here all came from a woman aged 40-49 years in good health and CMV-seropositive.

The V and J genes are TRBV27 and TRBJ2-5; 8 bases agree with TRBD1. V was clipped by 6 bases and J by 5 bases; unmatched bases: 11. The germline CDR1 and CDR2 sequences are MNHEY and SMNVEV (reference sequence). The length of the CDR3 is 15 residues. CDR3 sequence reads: CASRDGQGRWETQYF. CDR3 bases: TGTGCCAGCAGGGACGGACAGGGCCGTTGGGAGACCCAGTACTTC.

CDR3 nucleotide sequence: TGTGCCAGCAGCTACGGGTGGTCCTACGAGCAGTACTTC. Protein product: CASSYGWSYEQYF. The genes are TRBV9 and TRBJ2-7, with D uncertain. The germline gives CDR1 SGDLS, CDR2 YYNGEE. The CDR3 runs to 13 residues. V lost 4 bases and J lost 1, with 9 bases in between.

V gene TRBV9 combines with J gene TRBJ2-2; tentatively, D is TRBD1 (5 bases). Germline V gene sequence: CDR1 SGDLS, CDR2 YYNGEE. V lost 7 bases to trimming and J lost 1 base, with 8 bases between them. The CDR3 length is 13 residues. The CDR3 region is CASDQGNTGELFF. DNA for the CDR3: TGTGCCAGCGACCAGGGGAACACCGGGGAGCTGTTTTTT.

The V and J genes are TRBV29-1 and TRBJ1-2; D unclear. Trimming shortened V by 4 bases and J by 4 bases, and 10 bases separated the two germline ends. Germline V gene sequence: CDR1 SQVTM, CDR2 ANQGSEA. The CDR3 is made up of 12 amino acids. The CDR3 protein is CSVVRSIYGYTF. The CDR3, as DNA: TGCAGCGTTGTCCGGTCTATCTATGGCTACACCTTC.

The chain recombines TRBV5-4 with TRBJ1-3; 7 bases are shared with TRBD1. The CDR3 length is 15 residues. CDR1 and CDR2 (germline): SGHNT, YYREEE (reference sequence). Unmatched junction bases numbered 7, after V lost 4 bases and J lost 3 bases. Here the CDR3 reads CASSPDRSVGNTIYF. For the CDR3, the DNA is TGTGCCAGCAGCCCGGACAGGTCGGTTGGAAACACCATATATTTT.

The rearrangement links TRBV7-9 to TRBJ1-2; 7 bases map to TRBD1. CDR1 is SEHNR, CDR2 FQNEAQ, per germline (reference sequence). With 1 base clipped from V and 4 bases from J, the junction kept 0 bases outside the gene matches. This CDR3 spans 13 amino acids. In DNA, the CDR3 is TGTGCCAGCAGCTTAGGGGACAGCTATGGCTACACCTTC. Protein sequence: CASSLGDSYGYTF.

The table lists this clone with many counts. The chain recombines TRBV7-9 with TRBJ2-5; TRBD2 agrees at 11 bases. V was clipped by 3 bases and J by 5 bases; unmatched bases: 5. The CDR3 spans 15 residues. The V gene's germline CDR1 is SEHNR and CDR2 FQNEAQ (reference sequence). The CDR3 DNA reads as TGTGCCAGCAGCTTCCCAACTAGCGGGAGCGAGACCCAGTACTTC. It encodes CASSFPTSGSETQYF. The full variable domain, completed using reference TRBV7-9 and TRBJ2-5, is DTGVSQNPRHKITKRGQNVTFRCDPISEHNRLYWYRQTLGQGPEFLTYFQNEAQLEKSRLLSDRFSAERPKGSFSTLEIQRTEQGDSAMYLCASSFPTSGSETQYFGPGTRLLVL.

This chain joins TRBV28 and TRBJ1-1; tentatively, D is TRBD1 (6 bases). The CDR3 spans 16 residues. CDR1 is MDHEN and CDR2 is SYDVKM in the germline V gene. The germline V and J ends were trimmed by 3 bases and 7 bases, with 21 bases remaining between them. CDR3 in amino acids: CASSFDPTGQQLEAFF. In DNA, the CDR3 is TGTGCCAGCAGTTTCGATCCGACAGGACAGCAACTTGAAGCTTTCTTT.